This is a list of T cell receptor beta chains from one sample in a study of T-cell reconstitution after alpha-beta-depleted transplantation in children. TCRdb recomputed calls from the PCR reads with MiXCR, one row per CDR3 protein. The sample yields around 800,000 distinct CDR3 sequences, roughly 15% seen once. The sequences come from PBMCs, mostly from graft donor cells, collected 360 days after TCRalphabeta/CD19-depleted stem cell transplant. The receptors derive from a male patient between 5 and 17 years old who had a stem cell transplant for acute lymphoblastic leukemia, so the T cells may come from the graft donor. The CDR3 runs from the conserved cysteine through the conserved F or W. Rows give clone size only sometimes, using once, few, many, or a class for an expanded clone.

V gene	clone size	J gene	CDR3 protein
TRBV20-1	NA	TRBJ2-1	CSATPGRGFYNEQFF
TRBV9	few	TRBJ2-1	CASSVLVQGSYNEQFF
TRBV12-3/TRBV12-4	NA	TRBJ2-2	CASSLEGLGPSNTGELFF
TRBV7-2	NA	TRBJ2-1	CASSLADGTPSSYNEQFF
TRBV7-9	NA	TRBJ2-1	CASSPTGGLGHEQFF
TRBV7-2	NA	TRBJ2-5	CASSPPRLTGRETQYF
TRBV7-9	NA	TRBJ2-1	CASSLDGREYNEQFF
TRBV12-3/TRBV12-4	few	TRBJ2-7	CASSFSGTPHEQYF
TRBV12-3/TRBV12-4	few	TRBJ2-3	CASSPDRNTQYF
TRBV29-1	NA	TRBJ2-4	CSVERTSQGAVNIQYF
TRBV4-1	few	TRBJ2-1	CASSQVNNYNEQFF
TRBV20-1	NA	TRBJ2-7	CSARGTSGYEQYF
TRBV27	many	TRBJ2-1	CASSLRQVWNNEQFF
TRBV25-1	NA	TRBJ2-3	CASSDAPGRRLSTDTQYF
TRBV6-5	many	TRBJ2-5	CASSYSGQRGETQYF
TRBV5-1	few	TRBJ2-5	CASSLGRSGHRQETQYF
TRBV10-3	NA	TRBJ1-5	CAISEELGQGVQPQHF
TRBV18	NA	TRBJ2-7	CASSSAGVASYEQYF
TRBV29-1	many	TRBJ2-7	CSVEYHGGPYEQYF
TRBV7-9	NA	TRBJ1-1	CASSEKGQVNTEAFF
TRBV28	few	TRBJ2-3	CASSTGLAPTSTDTQYF
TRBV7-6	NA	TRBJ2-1	CASSLAVGQVYNEQFF
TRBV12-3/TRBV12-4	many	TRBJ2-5	CASSLVGGRPRIQYF
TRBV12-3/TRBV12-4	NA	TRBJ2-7	CASSLGPRGSAVKQYF
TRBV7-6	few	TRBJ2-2	CASSKLAGDRTGELFF
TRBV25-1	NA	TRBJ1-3	CASSEHQALSSGNTIYF
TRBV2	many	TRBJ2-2	CASSQGGLAGVTGELFF
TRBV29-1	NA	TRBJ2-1	CSALRQAGTRAEQFF
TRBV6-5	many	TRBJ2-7	CASRPGTVSYEQYF
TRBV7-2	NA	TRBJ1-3	CASHLGGTSSGNTIYF
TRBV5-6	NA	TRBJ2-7	CASSRWVAPTYEQYF
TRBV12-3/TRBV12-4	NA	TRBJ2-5	CASSFWTTQETQYF
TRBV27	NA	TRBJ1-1	CASSQTGFGTEAFF
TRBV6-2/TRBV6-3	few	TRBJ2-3	CASRQGLAGVGTQYF
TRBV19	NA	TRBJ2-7	CASRSGGHEQYF
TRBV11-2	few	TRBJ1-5	CASSLVGLSSNQPQHF
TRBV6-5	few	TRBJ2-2	CASSYDRGSTGELFF